These 8 T cell receptor beta chains originate from one sample sequenced in a study of blood T cell repertoires in COVID-19. The assay was immunoSEQ multiplex PCR, and TCRdb's table has in-frame clones only and misses some. This repertoire shows 360,000 or so clones, under 85% found once; its top ten account for over 4.5%. The source material was PBMCs or T cells enriched from blood (not recorded which). The receptors were sampled from a woman aged 45-65 years who had recovered from COVID-19.

This clone was found once. The rearrangement joins TRBV7-2 to TRBJ1-2; maybe TRBD1 (5 bases). Germline V gene sequence: CDR1 SGHTA, CDR2 FQGNSA. The V end lost 1 base, the J end lost 3 bases, and 9 bases lay between the germline ends. The CDR3 totals 14 residues. The CDR3 reads CASSLGGRDYGYTF. The DNA for the CDR3 is TGTGCCAGCAGCTTAGGGGGCAGGGACTATGGCTACACCTTC.

This rearrangement joins TRBV5-1 to TRBJ1-1; 10 nucleotides align to TRBD1. CDR3 length: 16 residues. The germline V gene has CDR1 SGHRS and CDR2 YFSETQ. The J segment lost 0 bases and the V segment lost 4 bases, leaving 6 bases of the junction unmatched. CDR3 protein: CASSGAGQGMNTEAFF. As DNA, the CDR3 is TGCGCCAGCAGCGGAGCGGGACAGGGGATGAACACTGAAGCTTTCTTT. Using reference TRBV5-1 and TRBJ1-1 for the parts outside the CDR3, the full variable domain is KAGVTQTPRYLIKTRGQQVTLSCSPISGHRSVSWYQQTPGQGLQFLFEYFSETQRNKGNFPGRFSGRQFSNSRSEMNVSTLELGDSALYLCASSGAGQGMNTEAFFGQGTRLTVV.

The rearrangement joins TRBV6-2 or TRBV6-3 to TRBJ2-7; 8 positions match TRBD1. The germline V gene encodes CDR1 MNHEY and CDR2 SVGEGT. The CDR3 is 13 amino acids. The V and J ends lost 5 bases and 5 bases, in that order; junction bases with no gene match: 5. CDR3 sequence (DNA): TGTGCCAGCAGTCGTGACAGGGGCCACGAGCAGTACTTC. It codes for CASSRDRGHEQYF.

The chain combines TRBV7-2 with TRBJ1-4, with TRBD1 identical over 10 bases. Germline CDR1 SGHTA, CDR2 FQGNSA. The CDR3 contains 17 residues. V dropped 4 bases and J dropped 8; count of bases not matched to a gene: 13. Here the CDR3 DNA reads TGTGCCAGCAGCTCGCAGATCCGGACAGGGGGGTCCGAAAAACTGTTTTTT. Residues: CASSSQIRTGGSEKLFF.

The chain carries TRBV5-4 and TRBJ1-2; D remains unclear. The germline V gene encodes CDR1 SGHNT and CDR2 YYREEE (reference sequence). The ends were cut back, 3 bases at V and 4 bases at J, with 16 bases in the middle. The CDR3 runs to 15 residues. The CDR3 region has the DNA TGTGCCAGCAGCTCTGGCGCAGTACTAGGCTATGGCTACACCTTC. It yields the protein CASSSGAVLGYGYTF.

J is TRBJ2-1 and V is TRBV5-4, with TRBD2 matching 12 bases. The CDR3 is 17 residues long. From germline, CDR1 is SGHNT and CDR2 YYREEE (reference sequence). The V gene end was trimmed by 3 bases and the J gene end by 1 base; junction bases not matched to a gene: 5. CDR3 in DNA: TGTGCCAGCAGCTCACTAGCGGGGGGAATTTCCTACAATGAGCAGTTCTTC. Its translation: CASSSLAGGISYNEQFF.

This CDR3 reads CASSLTGVGNQPQHF. The CDR3, as DNA: TGTGCCAGCAGCCTTACAGGGGTGGGCAATCAGCCCCAGCATTTT. The J gene is TRBJ1-5, the V gene TRBV7-8; 7 bases line up with TRBD1. This CDR3 contains 15 residues. V lost 5 bases to trimming and J lost 2 bases; unmatched junction nucleotides: 6. Germline CDR1 and CDR2: SGHVS and FQNEAQ. The full variable domain, with the rest looked up from reference TRBV7-8 and TRBJ1-5, is GAGVSQSPRYKVAKRGQDVALRCDPISGHVSLFWYQQALGQGPEFLTYFQNEAQLDKSGLPSDRFFAERPEGSVSTLKIQRTQQEDSAVYLCASSLTGVGNQPQHFGDGTRLSIL.

The chain uses TRBV29-1 and TRBJ1-2; TRBD1 matches at 7 bases. CDR3 length: 14 residues. The germline V gene has CDR1 SQVTM and CDR2 ANQGSEA. After removal of 7 bases from V and 6 bases from J, the junction contained 14 bases not matched to a gene. The CDR3 protein is CSAQEVTGWDGYTF. As DNA, the CDR3 is TGCAGCGCCCAGGAAGTGACAGGGTGGGATGGCTACACCTTC.